Below, 8 T cell receptor beta chains from the same sample are listed, as sequenced in a study of T cell clonotyping in hematopoietic cell transplantation. The protocol was immunoSEQ multiplex PCR, while the TCRdb copy is restricted to in-frame clones and leaves out a portion. The sample holds 12,000 or so clones, under 50% seen once. The material sequenced was peripheral blood mononuclear cells. The receptors derive from a man in his fifties or sixties in good health. Some clones in this sample may be carry-over from other donors' samples.

The chain carries TRBV2 and TRBJ2-7; D might be TRBD2 (6 bases). The CDR3 sequence is 16 residues long. Germline CDR1 and CDR2: SNHLY and FYNNEI. Trimming took off 6 bases at V and 3 bases at J, with 21 bases between the two ends. For the CDR3, the DNA is TGTGCCAGCAGCCCAAGGGACTTCGCTTTGGACTACGAGCAGTACTTC. This codes for CASSPRDFALDYEQYF.

The rearrangement links TRBV7-9 to TRBJ1-5; TRBD1 agrees at 7 bases. The CDR3 has 16 amino acids. J was trimmed by 4 bases and V by 5 bases; bases with no gene match: 11. The V gene's germline CDR1 is SEHNR and CDR2 FQNEAQ (reference sequence). The CDR3 spells CASSPPGQIGNQPQHF. DNA for the CDR3: TGTGCCAGCAGCCCCCCGGGACAGATTGGGAATCAGCCCCAGCATTTT.

The sample holds a few counts of this clone. The rearrangement links TRBV30 to TRBJ1-1, with no clear D. This CDR3 has 13 amino acids. V shed 2 bases and J shed 9 bases, with 16 bases lying between them. Germline CDR1 and CDR2: GTSNPN and SVGIG (reference sequence). The CDR3 DNA sequence: TGTGCCTGGAGTAGGCCAAGTTTTGCCCAAGCTTTCTTT. Protein product: CAWSRPSFAQAFF. The full variable domain, with the rest looked up from reference TRBV30 and TRBJ1-1, is SQTIHQWPATLVQPVGSPLSLECTVEGTSNPNLYWYRQAAGRGLQLLFYSVGIGQISSEVPQNLSASRPQDRQFILSSKKLLLSDSGFYLCAWSRPSFAQAFFGQGTRLTVV.

This rearrangement joins TRBV4-3 to TRBJ1-4, with D maybe TRBD1 (5 bases). Trimming stripped 3 bases from V and 8 bases from J, with 10 bases between. Germline V gives CDR1 LGHNA, CDR2 YSLEER. The CDR3 totals 13 residues. In DNA, the CDR3 is TGCGCCAGCAGCCAGGTAGGGGCCGAAAAACTGTTTTTT. The encoded protein is CASSQVGAEKLFF.

V is TRBV29-1 and J is TRBJ1-2, with D possibly being TRBD1 (6 bases). Germline V lookup: CDR1 SQVTM, CDR2 ANQGSEA. This CDR3 contains 12 residues. V lost 4 bases and J 6 bases, leaving 12 bases between the germline ends. CDR3 loop: CSVGSGGNGYTF. The CDR3 nucleotides read TGCAGCGTTGGATCGGGGGGCAATGGCTACACCTTC.

This chain uses TRBV9 with TRBJ2-3, with TRBD2 as a possible D gene (5 bases). V was cut by 0 bases and J by 8 bases, with 13 bases left in between. Germline V gene data show CDR1 as SGDLS and CDR2 as YYNGEE. The CDR3 length is 14 residues. CDR3 sequence reads: CASSVEPSMGTQYF. The CDR3 DNA is TGTGCCAGCAGCGTAGAACCTAGCATGGGTACGCAGTATTTT.

This clone has a handful of counts. The chain employs TRBV6-5 and TRBJ2-7; D is possibly TRBD1 or TRBD2 (5 bases each). Between the trimmed V and J ends, which lost 8 bases and 5 bases, there was a span of 16 bases. CDR1 and CDR2 (germline): MNHEY, SVGAGI. This CDR3 region has 13 residues. The CDR3 reads CASGNRDVHEQYF. DNA of the CDR3: TGTGCCAGCGGAAACCGGGACGTCCACGAGCAGTACTTC.

The chain joins TRBV27 to TRBJ1-2; 11 bases fit TRBD1. The germline gives CDR1 MNHEY, CDR2 SMNVEV (reference sequence). The junction had 2 bases not matched to a gene; V was cut back by 6 bases and J by 2 bases. This CDR3 is 14 amino acids long. The CDR3 DNA reads as TGTGCCAGCAGCGGACAGGGGGCAAACTATGGCTACACCTTC. Amino acids: CASSGQGANYGYTF.